The 30 T cell receptor beta chains reported below all come from one sample, sequenced in a study of blood T cell repertoires in COVID-19. Assay: immunoSEQ multiplex PCR; the TCRdb copy retains only in-frame clones and omits some. The sample yields about 200,000 clones, around 87% seen once. Material for sequencing was PBMCs or T cells enriched from blood (not recorded which). Receptors originate from a woman aged 25 to 39 who had recovered from COVID-19.

Of note for this clone: This may be a read error, as it is one base from a much larger clone. The sample has other DNA sequences that encode this CDR3 too. The chain carries TRBV2 and TRBJ2-1; no clear D. Germline loops: CDR1 SNHLY, CDR2 FYNNEI. V lost 6 bases to trimming and J lost 0 bases, with 6 bases between them. This CDR3 contains 13 residues. In nucleotides, the CDR3 is TGTGCCAGCAGGGCTCGCTCCTACAATGAGCAGTTCTTC. Encoded protein: CASRARSYNEQFF. The full variable domain, in which reference TRBV2 and TRBJ2-1 provide the parts outside the CDR3, is EPEVTQTPSHQVTQMGQEVILRCVPISNHLYFYWYRQILGQKVEFLVSFYNNEISEKSEIFDDQFSVERPDGSNFTLKIRSTKLEDSAMYFCASRARSYNEQFFGPGTRLTVL.

The gene calls are TRBV27 and TRBJ1-2; 7 nucleotides match TRBD1. Germline CDR1 is MNHEY and CDR2 is SMNVEV (reference sequence). This CDR3 spans 14 amino acids. J lost 4 bases, V lost 6 bases, and 8 bases had no gene match. The chain's CDR3 is CASSTTGPGYGYTF. CDR3 nucleotide sequence: TGTGCCAGCAGCACGACAGGGCCCGGCTATGGCTACACCTTC.

The genes are TRBV12-3 or TRBV12-4 and TRBJ1-2, with D possibly TRBD1 on 5 matching bases. This CDR3 has 13 amino acids. Trimming shortened V by 7 bases and J by 4 bases, and 13 bases separated the two germline ends. The CDR3, as DNA: TGTGCCAGCACCTTGGGGGGAAGCTATGGCTACACCTTC. It is translated as CASTLGGSYGYTF.

This chain joins TRBV3-1 (or the pseudogene TRBV3-2) and TRBJ1-6; D remains unclear. The V end lost 0 bases, the J end lost 7 bases, and 13 bases lay between the germline ends. The CDR3 spans 16 residues. From germline, CDR1 is LGHDT and CDR2 YNNKEL (reference sequence). The CDR3 loop reads CASSQELGLGNSPLHF. The CDR3 DNA is TGTGCCAGCAGCCAAGAACTAGGGCTGGGCAATTCACCCCTCCACTTT.

The rearrangement links TRBV27 to TRBJ2-1, with 9 bases fitting TRBD2. The CDR3 has 15 residues. Germline V gene lookup returns CDR1 MNHEY and CDR2 SMNVEV (reference sequence). Trimming at V came to 7 bases and at J to 6 bases, leaving 10 bases not matched to a gene. This chain's CDR3 is CASMRGLARRNEQFF. The CDR3 bases are TGTGCCAGCATGCGAGGACTAGCGCGCCGCAATGAGCAGTTCTTC.

V usage is TRBV18 and J usage is TRBJ1-5; 7 nucleotides match TRBD1. This CDR3 is 18 amino acids long. CDR1 is KGHSH, CDR2 LQKENI, per germline. J lost 0 bases, V lost 4 bases, and 12 bases had no gene match. The CDR3 sequence: CASSQGGQEKYSNQPQHF. As DNA, the CDR3 is TGTGCCAGCTCACAGGGAGGACAGGAGAAATATAGCAATCAGCCCCAGCATTTT.

This sequence joins TRBV10-3 and TRBJ1-4; D perhaps matches TRBD1 (6 bases). The CDR3 runs to 15 residues. The V gene lost 2 bases and the J gene lost 2 bases, with 9 bases spanning the gap. The germline V gene has CDR1 ENHRY and CDR2 SYGVKD. The CDR3 protein is CAISESGGTNEKLFF. The CDR3, as DNA: TGTGCCATCAGTGAGAGCGGGGGCACTAATGAAAAACTGTTTTTT.

The V call is TRBV27, the J call TRBJ2-2, with TRBD2 matching over 10 bases. Germline CDR1 MNHEY, CDR2 SMNVEV (reference sequence). CDR3 size: 15 residues. Germline trimming cut 3 bases from V and 6 bases from J; bases unmatched to any gene: 4. The chain's CDR3 is CASSFLTSGPGELFF. Written as DNA, the CDR3 is TGTGCCAGCAGTTTTTTGACTAGCGGGCCCGGGGAGCTGTTTTTT.

V and J are TRBV5-6 and TRBJ1-5; no definite D call. The CDR3 extends over 15 amino acids. From germline, CDR1 is SGHDT and CDR2 YYEEEE. Trimming shortened V by 4 bases and J by 0 bases, and 11 bases separated the two germline ends. CDR3 sequence reads: CASSTNSYSNQPQHF. Here the CDR3 DNA reads TGTGCCAGCAGCACGAACAGTTATAGCAATCAGCCCCAGCATTTT.

This chain joins TRBV6-5 and TRBJ1-6; D may be TRBD1 (6 bases). V shed 6 bases and J shed 5 bases, with 8 bases lying between them. Germline V gene sequence: CDR1 MNHEY, CDR2 SVGAGI. The CDR3 runs to 13 residues. As DNA, the CDR3 is TGTGCCAGCAGGGGACAAAATAATTCACCCCTCCACTTT. Its protein is CASRGQNNSPLHF.

The chain couples TRBV3-1 (or the pseudogene TRBV3-2) to TRBJ2-7; D unresolved. The V gene's germline CDR1 is LGHDT and CDR2 YNNKEL (reference sequence). V lost 1 base, J lost 2 bases, and 18 bases lay in between. The CDR3 has 17 amino acids. CDR3 loop: CASSQVGIGFRAYEQYF. The CDR3 region has the DNA TGTGCCAGCAGCCAAGTTGGTATCGGGTTCCGAGCCTACGAGCAGTACTTC.

This clone came up once. The chain couples TRBV7-6 to TRBJ2-7; TRBD1 might be the D (6 bases). From germline, CDR1 is SGHVS and CDR2 FNYEAQ. The CDR3 sequence is 14 residues long. The V end was cut by 5 bases, the J end by 6 bases, with 17 bases between. The CDR3 protein is CASSAKGGALEQYF. The CDR3 coding sequence is TGTGCCAGCAGCGCCAAAGGGGGTGCTCTCGAGCAGTACTTC.

The V and J genes are TRBV11-2 and TRBJ1-4; maybe TRBD1 (5 bases). CDR1 is SGHAT and CDR2 is FQNNGV in the germline V gene. This CDR3 contains 13 residues. V was clipped by 4 bases and J by 6 bases, with 9 bases between them. The CDR3 spells CASSYGQDEKLFF. Written as DNA, the CDR3 is TGTGCCAGCAGCTACGGACAAGATGAAAAACTGTTTTTT.

This clone was detected a few times. The chain joins TRBV2 to TRBJ2-7, with D perhaps matching TRBD2 (5 bases). Germline CDR1 is SNHLY and CDR2 is FYNNEI. The CDR3 loop spans 17 amino acids. V lost 7 bases and J 0 bases, leaving 22 bases between the germline ends. CDR3 DNA sequence: TGTGCCAGCACCGAGACGAACGAGGGTGCGAGCTCCTACGAGCAGTACTTC. Its protein product is CASTETNEGASSYEQYF.

V usage is TRBV5-6 and J usage is TRBJ2-5; 12 bases match TRBD2. CDR1 is SGHDT and CDR2 is YYEEEE in the germline V gene. This CDR3 is built from 16 residues. Unmatched junction bases numbered 6, after V lost 4 bases and J lost 2 bases. The CDR3 region is CASSPRTSGMQETQYF. CDR3 bases: TGTGCCAGCAGCCCCCGGACTAGCGGGATGCAAGAGACCCAGTACTTC. Filled out from reference TRBV5-6 and TRBJ2-5, the complete variable domain reads DAGVTQSPTHLIKTRGQQVTLRCSPKSGHDTVSWYQQALGQGPQFIFQYYEEEERQRGNFPDRFSGHQFPNYSSELNVNALLLGDSALYLCASSPRTSGMQETQYFGPGTRLLVL.

The chain combines TRBV14 with TRBJ2-5, with 8 positions matching TRBD1. CDR3 length: 14 residues. V was pared by 1 base and J by 5 bases, with 3 bases of the junction left unmatched. CDR1 SGHDN and CDR2 FVKESK come from the germline V gene. This chain's CDR3 is CASSQARGRETQYF. In DNA, the CDR3 is TGTGCCAGCAGCCAAGCCAGGGGGCGGGAGACCCAGTACTTC.

This clone has a single count. This chain links TRBV6-5 with TRBJ1-1, with 7 bases lining up with TRBD1. The V gene end was trimmed by 5 bases and the J gene end by 6 bases; junction bases not matched to a gene: 9. CDR3 length: 14 amino acids. Germline V CDR1 and CDR2: MNHEY, SVGAGI. The CDR3 reads CASSLKGGEAEAFF. DNA for the CDR3: TGTGCCAGCAGTCTAAAAGGGGGCGAAGCTGAAGCTTTCTTT.

The chain joins TRBV27 to TRBJ1-6; 8 bases align to TRBD1. In germline, CDR1 is MNHEY, CDR2 SMNVEV (reference sequence). The CDR3 has 19 residues. The V and J ends lost 4 bases and 0 bases, in that order; junction bases with no gene match: 11. The chain's CDR3 is CASSSADRAPGSYNSPLHF. CDR3 nucleotide sequence: TGTGCCAGCAGTTCCGCGGACAGGGCGCCCGGCTCCTATAATTCACCCCTCCACTTT.

This clone appeared a few times. The CDR3 nucleotides are TGTGCCACCGGGGACAGACTCAATCAGCCCCAGCATTTT. Translated: CATGDRLNQPQHF. The chain uses TRBV12-3 or TRBV12-4 and TRBJ1-5, with 7 bases identical to TRBD1. CDR3 length: 13 residues. J lost 3 bases, V lost 10 bases, and 6 bases had no gene match.

In its sample, this clone was seen once. The gene calls are TRBV24-1 and TRBJ2-1; 8 nucleotides line up with TRBD2. The V and J ends lost 5 bases and 6 bases, in that order; junction bases with no gene match: 5. The CDR3 totals 14 residues. Germline loops: CDR1 KGHDR, CDR2 SFDVKD. CDR3 sequence reads: CATSAPAGANEQFF. CDR3 DNA sequence: TGTGCCACCAGTGCCCCAGCGGGAGCCAATGAGCAGTTCTTC.

The rearrangement joins TRBV7-9 to TRBJ1-6; tentative D call: TRBD1 (5 bases). CDR1 SEHNR and CDR2 FQNEAQ come from the germline V gene (reference sequence). The CDR3 runs 14 residues. V was pared by 5 bases and J by 5 bases, with 10 bases between. The CDR3 DNA is TGTGCCAGCAGCCAGACAGCCAATAATTCACCCCTCCACTTT. Amino acids: CASSQTANNSPLHF.

This chain links TRBV30 with TRBJ1-3; no firm D call. Trimming cost V 6 bases and J 9 bases, with 15 bases left between them. CDR1 and CDR2 from the germline V gene are GTSNPN and SVGIG (reference sequence). There are 12 residues in the CDR3. CDR3 region: CACRAVRGTIYF. The CDR3 DNA is TGTGCCTGCCGGGCGGTCCGGGGCACCATATATTTT.

This rearrangement joins TRBV5-1 to TRBJ2-5; TRBD1 agrees at 8 bases. The CDR3 sequence is 14 residues long. CDR1 and CDR2 from the germline V gene are SGHRS and YFSETQ. J was trimmed by 4 bases and V by 2 bases; bases with no gene match: 4. The CDR3 spells CASSFRGPGETQYF. The CDR3, as DNA: TGCGCCAGCAGCTTCAGGGGGCCGGGAGAGACCCAGTACTTC.

In this sample, this clone turned up once. The J gene is TRBJ1-2, the V gene TRBV30; a possible D gene is TRBD1 (6 bases). The CDR3 has 12 amino acids. The germline CDR1 and CDR2 sequences are GTSNPN and SVGIG (reference sequence). The V and J ends lost 3 bases and 8 bases respectively, with 13 bases between them. The CDR3 nucleotides are TGTGCCTGGAGCTTGGGGGCCAGAGGCTACACCTTC. Its translation is CAWSLGARGYTF.

V gene TRBV7-2 combines with J gene TRBJ2-7; the D gene is possibly TRBD2 (6 bases). There are 15 residues in the CDR3. In germline, CDR1 is SGHTA, CDR2 FQGNSA. Trimming removed 1 base from V and 7 bases from J, with 17 bases in between. Here the CDR3 reads CASSLGPPRAGEQYF. The CDR3 DNA sequence: TGTGCCAGCAGCTTAGGTCCCCCACGGGCGGGGGAGCAGTACTTC.

The genes are TRBV6-6 and TRBJ2-7; 7 bases are shared with TRBD2. The trim removed 6 bases at V and 3 bases at J, leaving 8 bases unmatched. Germline V gene lookup returns CDR1 MNHNY and CDR2 SVGAGI (reference sequence). This CDR3 spans 14 amino acids. The CDR3 DNA reads as TGTGCCAGCAGAACTCCGGGGGGTCTCTACGAGCAGTACTTC. It encodes CASRTPGGLYEQYF.

For the CDR3, the DNA is TGTGCCAGCAGCCCTCTATCTGGGGGCGGGTCACCCCTCCACTTT. It encodes CASSPLSGGGSPLHF. J is TRBJ1-6 and V is TRBV9; a weak D match, TRBD1 (6 bases). The CDR3 runs 15 residues. Between the trimmed V and J ends, which lost 4 bases and 10 bases, there was a span of 18 bases. Germline V gene data show CDR1 as SGDLS and CDR2 as YYNGEE.

The chain joins TRBV6-5 to TRBJ2-1; 9 bases line up with TRBD1. CDR3 length equals 14 residues. The germline V gene encodes CDR1 MNHEY and CDR2 SVGAGI. Trimming took 5 bases from V and 7 from J; bases not matched to a gene: 6. The CDR3 spells CASSRDRVWNEQFF. DNA of the CDR3: TGTGCCAGCAGTCGGGACAGGGTATGGAATGAGCAGTTCTTC.

This clone has a single count. The chain joins TRBV6-5 to TRBJ1-6, with TRBD1 as a possible D gene (5 bases). The CDR3 is 15 residues long. V was pared by 5 bases and J by 9 bases, with 17 bases between. CDR1 is MNHEY, CDR2 SVGAGI, per germline. This chain's CDR3 is CASSPRTMGRSPLHF. Here the CDR3 DNA reads TGTGCCAGCAGTCCCAGGACAATGGGGCGTTCACCCCTCCACTTT.

The V and J genes are TRBV5-4 and TRBJ1-1, with TRBD1 identical over 10 bases. From germline, CDR1 is SGHNT and CDR2 YYREEE (reference sequence). V gave up 4 bases and J gave up 5 bases; unmatched junction bases: 8. The CDR3 is 15 residues long. CDR3 region: CASSGRDRGGTEAFF. DNA of the CDR3: TGTGCCAGCAGCGGCCGGGACAGGGGCGGGACTGAAGCTTTCTTT. Drawing the rest from reference TRBV5-4 and TRBJ1-1, the complete variable domain is ETGVTQSPTHLIKTRGQQVTLRCSSQSGHNTVSWYQQALGQGPQFIFQYYREEENGRGNFPPRFSGLQFPNYSSELNVNALELDDSALYLCASSGRDRGGTEAFFGQGTRLTVV.